The 31 T cell receptor beta chains given below trace back to one sample, sequenced in a study of T cell repertoires in cytomegalovirus infection (dated by TCRdb to between 2018 and 2020). Reading the label with the study, this specimen's treatment or condition is: in vitro stimulation with specific CMV peptide epitopes to enrich CMV-specific T cells. Sequenced on an Illumina HiSeq 1500. TCRdb cleaned the public reads at Q25 with fastp, built clones with MiXCR and kept in-frame beta chains. All rows with the same CDR3 protein become a single entry with the most common DNA and genes. For this sample there are hundreds of thousands of distinct CDR3 sequences; around a third appear just once. In total, the top ten clones hold roughly 18% of the sample. No antigen has been assigned to these receptors. The starting material was cultured PBMCs, obtained from culture after CMV antigen stimulation. The origin of the receptors is a human donor in good health (CMV status not recorded). Some clones in this sample may be carry-over from other donors' samples.

The chain has TRBV7-8 and TRBJ2-6, with 8 bases that match TRBD1. J was trimmed by 0 bases and V by 5 bases; bases with no gene match: 9. The CDR3 has 18 residues. The germline gives CDR1 SGHVS, CDR2 FQNEAQ. The CDR3 bases are TGTGCCAGCAGCGGTCGGACAGGGCGAATCTCTGGGGCCAACGTCCTGACTTTC. Its translation: CASSGRTGRISGANVLTF.

About this clonotype: Sequence at one end of the junction differs from germline and may be a read error. This chain joins TRBV27 and TRBJ2-2, with 8 bases lining up with TRBD2. The CDR3 length is 16 residues. CDR1 and CDR2 (germline): MNHEY, SMNVEV (reference sequence). The CDR3 loop reads CASAPRGTRNTGELLF. The CDR3 DNA is TGTGCCAGCGCACCCCGGGGGACTAGGAACACCGGGGAGCTGTTGTTT.

The rearrangement joins TRBV10-3 to TRBJ2-1; D is unresolved. The V and J ends lost 4 bases and 0 bases respectively, with 10 bases between them. Germline assignment: CDR1 ENHRY and CDR2 SYGVKD. The CDR3 is 15 residues long. The CDR3: CAISAHLSSYNEQFF. CDR3 nucleotide sequence: TGTGCCATCAGTGCACACTTGAGCTCCTACAATGAGCAGTTCTTC.

CDR3 DNA: TGTGCCAGCAGCCCCGAGGGGGGGTATCAGCAGTTCTTC. This sequence encodes CASSPEGGYQQFF. The chain recombines TRBV5-5 with TRBJ2-1; tentatively, D is TRBD2 (7 bases). The germline V gene has CDR1 SGHKS and CDR2 YYEKEE (reference sequence). This CDR3 comprises 13 residues. Deletions cut 4 bases from V and 11 bases from J, with 16 bases between.

This clonotype was detected many times. The chain has TRBV12-3 or TRBV12-4 and TRBJ2-3, with 9 bases lining up with TRBD2. CDR3 size: 15 residues. J lost 4 bases, V lost 2 bases, and 4 bases had no gene match. The CDR3 nucleotides read TGTGCCAGCAGTTTATTGCGGGAGGGGCCAGATACGCAGTATTTT. Translation gives CASSLLREGPDTQYF.

This rearrangement joins TRBV12-3 or TRBV12-4 to TRBJ2-1; D remains unclear. This CDR3 has 14 residues. Trimming stripped 1 base from V and 7 bases from J, with 11 bases between. For the CDR3, the DNA is TGTGCCAGCAGTTTAGGAGGTGCAGGTAATGAGCAGTTCTTC. It is translated as CASSLGGAGNEQFF.

This clonotype was counted at least ten times. The CDR3 here is CASRPGAKQPQHF. In DNA form, the CDR3 reads TGTGCCAGTCGGCCGGGTGCGAAACAGCCCCAGCATTTT. The J gene is TRBJ1-5, the V gene TRBV7-8; the D is unclear. CDR1 and CDR2 from the germline V gene are SGHVS and FQNEAQ. This CDR3 has 13 amino acids. V was shortened by 9 bases and J by 7 bases, with 16 bases between the two germline ends.

This clonotype was seen only a few times. The CDR3 here is CASKPAGGLGNTIYF. The CDR3 DNA reads as TGTGCCAGCAAGCCGGCGGGGGGACTTGGAAACACCATATATTTT. V gene TRBV6-1 combines with J gene TRBJ1-3, with D perhaps TRBD1 (5 bases). The CDR3 is 15 residues long. Looked up from germline, CDR1 is MNHNS and CDR2 is SASEGT. V gave up 7 bases and J gave up 3 bases, with 16 bases separating them.

The CDR3 DNA reads as TGCGCCAGCAGCCAAGAAATTAGCGGGGGCCCCCTTCAAGAGACCCAGTACTTC. Residues: CASSQEISGGPLQETQYF. V usage is TRBV4-1 and J usage is TRBJ2-5, with 9 bases fitting TRBD2. The J segment lost 2 bases and the V segment lost 0 bases, leaving 10 bases of the junction unmatched. There are 18 residues in the CDR3. The germline gives CDR1 MGHRA, CDR2 YSYEKL.

In its sample, this clonotype was seen many times. V is TRBV6-1 and J is TRBJ2-5; D is unclear. Deletions cut 8 bases from V and 4 bases from J, with 20 bases between. The CDR3 loop spans 15 amino acids. Per the germline V gene, CDR1 is MNHNS and CDR2 is SASEGT. The CDR3, as DNA: TGTGCCAGCCTCAAAGCTGGGATAGTACTAGAGACCCAGTACTTC. It codes for CASLKAGIVLETQYF.

This clonotype was observed a single time. Relative to the germline gene, one junction end is altered; a read error may explain this. The chain joins TRBV7-8 to TRBJ1-1, with D tentatively TRBD1 (5 bases). The CDR3 is made up of 13 amino acids. The germline V gene encodes CDR1 SGHVS and CDR2 FQNEAQ. The CDR3 here is CASSLERGTQAFF. The CDR3 bases are TGTGCCAGCAGCTTAGAGCGGGGCACTCAAGCTTTCTTT.

The sample holds many counts of this clonotype. The chain has TRBV7-2 and TRBJ2-7; perhaps TRBD2 as D (5 bases). Deletions cut 4 bases from V and 1 base from J, with 11 bases between. The CDR3 runs to 14 residues. Germline lookup yields CDR1 SGHTA and CDR2 FQGNSA. The CDR3 nucleotides read TGTGCCAGCAGCTCCGCCCCGGGATCCTACGAGCAGTACTTC. Residues: CASSSAPGSYEQYF.

This clonotype was observed a few times. The chain links TRBV7-2 to TRBJ2-5; 12 bases fit TRBD1. The CDR3 is made up of 16 amino acids. Germline V gene sequence: CDR1 SGHTA, CDR2 FQGNSA. V shed 5 bases and J 4 bases; nucleotides not matched to a gene: 8. As DNA, the CDR3 is TGTGCCAGCAGCCATTCCGGGACAGGGGGCGGAGAGACCCAGTACTTC. This translates into CASSHSGTGGGETQYF.

Only a few counts were recorded for this clonotype. This rearrangement joins TRBV6-5 to TRBJ1-6; D might be TRBD1 (5 bases). Between the trimmed V and J ends, which lost 2 bases and 8 bases, there was a span of 10 bases. Germline CDR1 is MNHEY and CDR2 is SVGAGI. The CDR3 has 14 amino acids. The CDR3 reads CASSYEGKDSPLHF. The CDR3 region has the DNA TGTGCCAGCAGTTACGAGGGGAAGGATTCACCCCTCCACTTT.

The chain employs TRBV7-2 and TRBJ2-1; D possibly matches TRBD1 or TRBD2 (6 bases each). Germline CDR1 and CDR2: SGHTA and FQGNSA. Trimming cost V 2 bases and J 10 bases, with 12 bases left between them. CDR3 length: 13 residues. The CDR3 DNA reads TGTGCCAGCAGCTTACAGTCCGGGGGCGAGCAGTTCTTC. Residues: CASSLQSGGEQFF.

The V and J genes are TRBV4-1 and TRBJ1-5; D unclear. V gave up 0 bases and J gave up 7 bases, with 7 bases separating them. CDR1 and CDR2 from the germline V gene are MGHRA and YSYEKL. The CDR3 loop spans 13 amino acids. CDR3 region: CASSQDPTQPQHF. The CDR3 nucleotides are TGCGCCAGCAGCCAAGATCCCACGCAGCCCCAGCATTTT.

J is TRBJ2-7 and V is TRBV20-1; no clear D gene. The CDR3 extends over 13 amino acids. With 3 bases removed from V and 5 bases from J, the gap between germline ends came to 14 bases. Germline values: CDR1 DFQATT, CDR2 SNEGSKA (reference sequence). The CDR3 sequence is CSASGFPRNEQYF. Here the CDR3 DNA reads TGCAGTGCTAGTGGATTCCCGCGGAACGAGCAGTACTTC.

This clonotype came up a few times. The chain joins TRBV7-2 to TRBJ2-5; D unresolved. The CDR3 has 13 amino acids. The V end lost 7 bases, the J end lost 13 bases, and 22 bases lay between the germline ends. In germline, CDR1 is SGHTA, CDR2 FQGNSA. The CDR3 DNA is TGTGCCAGCACCCGTCGGGCGTGGCTACAGCCGTACTTC. As protein: CASTRRAWLQPYF. Drawing the rest from reference TRBV7-2 and TRBJ2-5, the complete variable domain is GAGVSQSPSNKVTEKGKDVELRCDPISGHTALYWYRQSLGQGLEFLIYFQGNSAPDKSGLPSDRFSAERTGGSVSTLTIQRTQQEDSAVYLCASTRRAWLQPYFGPGTRLLVL.

This chain uses TRBV6-1 with TRBJ1-2; 7 bases align to TRBD1. The CDR3 runs to 14 residues. The V segment lost 5 bases and the J segment 3 bases; nucleotides outside the gene matches: 6. Germline loops: CDR1 MNHNS, CDR2 SASEGT. CDR3 sequence: CASSSRGGDYGYTF. CDR3 DNA sequence: TGTGCCAGCAGTTCTAGAGGGGGCGACTATGGCTACACCTTC.

The rearrangement joins TRBV19 to TRBJ2-2, with 7 bases matching TRBD1. Trimming cost V 7 bases and J 4 bases; bases outside gene matches: 3. Per germline, CDR1 LNHDA and CDR2 SQIVND (reference sequence). The CDR3 loop spans 13 amino acids. As DNA, the CDR3 is TGTGCCAGTAAGACAGGGAGCACCGGGGAGCTGTTTTTT. It is translated as CASKTGSTGELFF.

This clonotype was seen a handful of times. The V gene is TRBV11-2, the J gene TRBJ2-1; TRBD1 agrees at 11 bases. From germline, CDR1 is SGHAT and CDR2 FQNNGV. The CDR3 runs to 17 residues. The junction had 11 bases not matched to a gene; V was cut back by 6 bases and J by 4 bases. The DNA for the CDR3 is TGTGCCAGCAGTTCTATTCGGGACAGGGGGGGTTACAATGAGCAGTTCTTC. Amino acid sequence: CASSSIRDRGGYNEQFF.

This clonotype was seen a few times. At one of its ends the junction is not consistent with the germline gene, which may arise from a read error. The genes are TRBV4-1 and TRBJ2-5, with 7 bases aligning to TRBD2. The CDR3 contains 14 residues. Germline values: CDR1 MGHRA, CDR2 YSYEKL. The CDR3 DNA reads TGTGCCAGCAGCCAAGATCCGGGGGGAGAGACCCAGTACTTC. Its protein product is CASSQDPGGETQYF.

V and J are TRBV6-2 or TRBV6-3 and TRBJ1-5, with D possibly being TRBD1 (6 bases). Looked up from germline, CDR1 is MNHEY and CDR2 is SVGEGT. V lost 3 bases, J lost 4 bases, and 13 bases lay in between. This CDR3 is 15 amino acids long. This CDR3 reads CASSYNSGTNQPQHF. CDR3 bases: TGTGCCAGCAGTTATAACTCGGGGACAAATCAGCCCCAGCATTTT.

The table lists this clonotype with many counts. This chain connects TRBV7-8 to TRBJ1-5; D unresolved. The germline V gene has CDR1 SGHVS and CDR2 FQNEAQ. V was pared by 2 bases and J by 0 bases, with 14 bases between. This CDR3 comprises 17 residues. The CDR3 reads CASSLYNPGYSNQPQHF. The CDR3, as DNA: TGTGCCAGCAGCTTATACAACCCCGGCTATAGCAATCAGCCCCAGCATTTT.

In its sample, this clonotype was seen a few times. J is TRBJ2-5 and V is TRBV7-8, with 8 bases matching TRBD2. The CDR3 totals 15 residues. Germline CDR1 is SGHVS and CDR2 is FQNEAQ. The trim removed 3 bases at V and 5 bases at J, leaving 8 bases unmatched. The CDR3 loop is CASSFGTSKWETQYF. The CDR3 DNA reads TGTGCCAGCAGCTTTGGGACTAGTAAATGGGAGACCCAGTACTTC.

The rearrangement links TRBV18 to TRBJ2-3; TRBD1 matches at 7 bases. The J segment lost 3 bases and the V segment lost 8 bases, leaving 8 bases of the junction unmatched. Germline CDR1 is KGHSH and CDR2 is LQKENI. The CDR3 extends over 14 amino acids. CDR3 sequence: CASQEQGITDTQYF. The CDR3 nucleotides are TGTGCCAGCCAGGAACAGGGGATAACAGATACGCAGTATTTT. The variable domain in full, completed from reference TRBV18 and TRBJ2-3, reads NAGVMQNPRHLVRRRGQEARLRCSPMKGHSHVYWYRQLPEEGLKFMVYLQKENIIDESGMPKERFSAEFPKEGPSILRIQQVVRGDSAAYFCASQEQGITDTQYFGPGTRLTVL.

V usage is TRBV6-5 and J usage is TRBJ1-3, with no clear D. V lost 6 bases to trimming and J lost 8 bases, with 8 bases between them. The CDR3 runs 11 residues. The germline V gene encodes CDR1 MNHEY and CDR2 SVGAGI. Here the CDR3 reads CASRKGYTIYF. As DNA, the CDR3 is TGTGCCAGCAGGAAAGGGTACACCATATATTTT.

This chain joins TRBV29-1 and TRBJ2-3, with a possible D match to TRBD2 (6 bases). Per germline, CDR1 SQVTM and CDR2 ANQGSEA. The CDR3 length is 14 residues. With 8 bases removed from V and 2 bases from J, the gap between germline ends came to 17 bases. Here the CDR3 DNA reads TGCAGCTACCTACTAGCTAAGAACACAGATACGCAGTATTTT. The encoded protein is CSYLLAKNTDTQYF.

This clonotype was detected a few times. V gene TRBV6-6 combines with J gene TRBJ2-3; D may correspond to TRBD1 or TRBD2 (5 bases each). The CDR3 consists of 15 residues. Germline values: CDR1 MNHNY, CDR2 SVGAGI (reference sequence). Trimming took 0 bases from V and 2 from J, leaving 9 bases between them. This CDR3 is CASSYSRGFTDTQYF. For the CDR3, the DNA is TGTGCCAGCAGTTACTCGAGGGGTTTCACAGATACGCAGTATTTT.

The chain employs TRBV20-1 and TRBJ1-2; D unclear. The germline V and J ends were trimmed by 3 bases and 2 bases, with 10 bases remaining between them. CDR3 length: 13 amino acids. Per germline, CDR1 DFQATT and CDR2 SNEGSKA (reference sequence). CDR3 coding DNA: TGCAGTGCTAGCGGGGTATTCAACTATGGCTACACCTTC. It codes for CSASGVFNYGYTF.

This clonotype was seen at least ten times. The gene calls are TRBV7-2 and TRBJ1-6; 9 bases agree with TRBD1. The trim removed 1 base at V and 2 bases at J, leaving 9 bases unmatched. This CDR3 comprises 19 residues. CDR1 and CDR2 from the germline V gene are SGHTA and FQGNSA. The CDR3 region has the DNA TGTGCCAGCAGCTTAGGGGACAGGGTGATCTCGCCCTATAATTCACCCCTCCACTTT. Its protein product is CASSLGDRVISPYNSPLHF.